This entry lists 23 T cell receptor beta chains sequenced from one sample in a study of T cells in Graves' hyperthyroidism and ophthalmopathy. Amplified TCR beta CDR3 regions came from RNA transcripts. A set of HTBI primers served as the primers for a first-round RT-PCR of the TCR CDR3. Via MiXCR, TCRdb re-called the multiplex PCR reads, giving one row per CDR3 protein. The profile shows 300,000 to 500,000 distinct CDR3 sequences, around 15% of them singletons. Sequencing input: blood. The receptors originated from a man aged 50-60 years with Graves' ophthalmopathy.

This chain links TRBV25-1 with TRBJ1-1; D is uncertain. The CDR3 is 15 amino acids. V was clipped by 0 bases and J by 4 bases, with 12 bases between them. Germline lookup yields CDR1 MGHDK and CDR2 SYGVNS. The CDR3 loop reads CASSEYGGLGTEAFF. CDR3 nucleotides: TGTGCCAGCAGTGAATATGGAGGCTTAGGCACTGAAGCTTTCTTT.

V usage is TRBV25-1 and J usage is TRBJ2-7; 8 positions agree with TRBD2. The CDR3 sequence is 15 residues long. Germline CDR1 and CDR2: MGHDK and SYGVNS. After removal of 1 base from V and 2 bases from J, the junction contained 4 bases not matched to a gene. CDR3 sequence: CASSEFGRVPYEQYF. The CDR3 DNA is TGTGCCAGCAGTGAATTCGGGAGGGTGCCCTACGAGCAGTACTTC.

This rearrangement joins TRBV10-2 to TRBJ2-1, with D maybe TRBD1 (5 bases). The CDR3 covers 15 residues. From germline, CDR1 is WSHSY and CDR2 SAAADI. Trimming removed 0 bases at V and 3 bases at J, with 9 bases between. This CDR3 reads CASSESGANYNEQFF. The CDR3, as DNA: TGCGCCAGCAGTGAGTCTGGGGCCAACTACAATGAGCAGTTCTTC.

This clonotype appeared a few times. CDR3 loop: CASSMVHLTGELFF. Here the CDR3 DNA reads TGTGCCAGTAGTATGGTCCATCTGACCGGGGAGCTGTTTTTT. The chain links TRBV19 to TRBJ2-2; D gene unclear. The CDR3 covers 14 residues. The germline gives CDR1 LNHDA, CDR2 SQIVND (reference sequence). The V end was cut by 3 bases, the J end by 5 bases, with 10 bases between.

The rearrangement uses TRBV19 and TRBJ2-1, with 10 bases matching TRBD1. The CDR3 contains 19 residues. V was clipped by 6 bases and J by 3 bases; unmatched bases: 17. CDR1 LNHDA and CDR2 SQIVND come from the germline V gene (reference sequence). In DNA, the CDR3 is TGTGCCAGTAGAGAATCTCCCGGGACAGGGGCAGCTTTCTACAATGAGCAGTTCTTC. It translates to CASRESPGTGAAFYNEQFF. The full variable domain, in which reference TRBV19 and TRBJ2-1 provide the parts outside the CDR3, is DGGITQSPKYLFRKEGQNVTLSCEQNLNHDAMYWYRQDPGQGLRLIYYSQIVNDFQKGDIAEGYSVSREKKESFPLTVTSAQKNPTAFYLCASRESPGTGAAFYNEQFFGPGTRLTVL.

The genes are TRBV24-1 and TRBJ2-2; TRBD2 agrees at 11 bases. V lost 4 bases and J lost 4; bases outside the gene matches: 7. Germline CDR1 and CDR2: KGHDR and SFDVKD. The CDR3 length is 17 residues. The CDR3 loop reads CATSDQTSGIRTGELFF. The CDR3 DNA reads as TGTGCCACCAGTGACCAGACTAGCGGGATCCGCACCGGGGAGCTGTTTTTT.

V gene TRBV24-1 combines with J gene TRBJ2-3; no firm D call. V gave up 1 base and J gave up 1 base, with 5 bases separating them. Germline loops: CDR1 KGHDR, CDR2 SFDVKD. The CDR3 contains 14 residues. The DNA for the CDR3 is TGTGCCACCAGTGATTTTAAAGGCACAGATACGCAGTATTTT. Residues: CATSDFKGTDTQYF.

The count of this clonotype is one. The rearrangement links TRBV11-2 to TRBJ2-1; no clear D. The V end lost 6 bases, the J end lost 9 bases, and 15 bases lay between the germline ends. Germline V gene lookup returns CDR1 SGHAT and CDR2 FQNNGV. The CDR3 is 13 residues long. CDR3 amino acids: CASSAETLGEQFF. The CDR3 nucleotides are TGTGCCAGCAGTGCCGAAACATTGGGTGAGCAGTTCTTC. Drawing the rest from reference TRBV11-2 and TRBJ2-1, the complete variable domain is EAGVAQSPRYKIIEKRQSVAFWCNPISGHATLYWYQQILGQGPKLLIQFQNNGVVDDSQLPKDRFSAERLKGVDSTLKIQPAKLEDSAVYLCASSAETLGEQFFGPGTRLTVL.

The CDR3 DNA follows: TGCGCCAGCAGCTTGGGGACACGTAACTCCTACGAGCAGTACTTC. It yields the protein CASSLGTRNSYEQYF. The J gene is TRBJ2-7, the V gene TRBV5-1, with D possibly being TRBD1 (5 bases). CDR3 length: 15 residues. With 0 bases removed from V and 0 bases from J, the gap between germline ends came to 10 bases. CDR1 and CDR2 (germline): SGHRS, YFSETQ.

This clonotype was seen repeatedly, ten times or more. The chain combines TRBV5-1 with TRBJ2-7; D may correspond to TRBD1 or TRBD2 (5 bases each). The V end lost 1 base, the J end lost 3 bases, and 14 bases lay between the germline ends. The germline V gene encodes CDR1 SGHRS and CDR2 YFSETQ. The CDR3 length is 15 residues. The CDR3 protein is CASSLIGGAVYEQYF. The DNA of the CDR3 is TGCGCCAGCAGCTTGATTGGGGGAGCCGTCTACGAGCAGTACTTC.

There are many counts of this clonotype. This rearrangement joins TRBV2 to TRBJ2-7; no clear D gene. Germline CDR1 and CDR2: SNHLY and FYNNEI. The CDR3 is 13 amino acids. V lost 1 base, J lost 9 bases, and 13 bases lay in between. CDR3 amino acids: CASSEEALTRQYF. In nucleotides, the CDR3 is TGTGCCAGCAGTGAAGAGGCCCTTACGCGGCAGTACTTC.

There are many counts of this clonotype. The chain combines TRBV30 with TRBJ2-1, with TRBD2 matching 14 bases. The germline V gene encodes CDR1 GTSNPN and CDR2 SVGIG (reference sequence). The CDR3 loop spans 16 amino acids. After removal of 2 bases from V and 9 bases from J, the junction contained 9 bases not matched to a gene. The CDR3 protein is CAWSRERTSGRREQFF. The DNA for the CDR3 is TGTGCCTGGAGTCGGGAGAGGACTAGCGGGAGGCGTGAGCAGTTCTTC.

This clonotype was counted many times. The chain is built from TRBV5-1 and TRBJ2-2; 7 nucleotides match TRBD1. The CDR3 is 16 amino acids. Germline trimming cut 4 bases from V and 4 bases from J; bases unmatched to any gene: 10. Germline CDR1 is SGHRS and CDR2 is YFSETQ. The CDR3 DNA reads TGCGCCAGCAGCATGAACGGACAGGCCAGCACCGGGGAGCTGTTTTTT. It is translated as CASSMNGQASTGELFF. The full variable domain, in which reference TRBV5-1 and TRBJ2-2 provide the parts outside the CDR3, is KAGVTQTPRYLIKTRGQQVTLSCSPISGHRSVSWYQQTPGQGLQFLFEYFSETQRNKGNFPGRFSGRQFSNSRSEMNVSTLELGDSALYLCASSMNGQASTGELFFGEGSRLTVL.

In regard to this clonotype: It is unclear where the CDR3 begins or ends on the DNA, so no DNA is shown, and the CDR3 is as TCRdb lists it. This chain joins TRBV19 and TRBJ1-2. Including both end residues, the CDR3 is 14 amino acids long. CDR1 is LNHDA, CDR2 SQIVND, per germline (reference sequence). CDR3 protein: CASTSDVLVYGYTF.

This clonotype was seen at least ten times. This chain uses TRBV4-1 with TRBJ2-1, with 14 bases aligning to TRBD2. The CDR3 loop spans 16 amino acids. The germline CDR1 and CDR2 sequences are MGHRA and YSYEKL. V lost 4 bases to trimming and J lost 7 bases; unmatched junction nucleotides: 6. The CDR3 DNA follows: TGCGCCAGCAGCCTAGTAGGGACTAGCGGGAGAAATGAGCAGTTCTTC. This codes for CASSLVGTSGRNEQFF.

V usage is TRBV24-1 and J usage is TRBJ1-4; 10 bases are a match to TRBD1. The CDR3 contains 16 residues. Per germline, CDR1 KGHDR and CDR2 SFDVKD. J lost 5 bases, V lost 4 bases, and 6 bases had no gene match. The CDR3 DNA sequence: TGTGCCACCAGTGACCCGGGACAGGGGTCGAATGAAAAACTGTTTTTT. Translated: CATSDPGQGSNEKLFF.

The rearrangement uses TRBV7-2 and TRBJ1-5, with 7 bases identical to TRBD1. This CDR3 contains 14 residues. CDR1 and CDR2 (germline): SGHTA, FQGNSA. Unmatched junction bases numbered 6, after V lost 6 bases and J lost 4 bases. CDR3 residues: CASRPGQDNQPQHF. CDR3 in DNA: TGTGCCAGCAGACCAGGACAGGATAATCAGCCCCAGCATTTT.

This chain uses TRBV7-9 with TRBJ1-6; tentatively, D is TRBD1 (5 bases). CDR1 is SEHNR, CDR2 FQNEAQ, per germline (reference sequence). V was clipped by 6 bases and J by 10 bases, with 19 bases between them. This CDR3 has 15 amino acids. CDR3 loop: CASSIQTRTGSPLHF. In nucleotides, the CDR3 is TGTGCCAGCAGTATCCAGACGCGTACAGGCTCACCCCTCCACTTT.

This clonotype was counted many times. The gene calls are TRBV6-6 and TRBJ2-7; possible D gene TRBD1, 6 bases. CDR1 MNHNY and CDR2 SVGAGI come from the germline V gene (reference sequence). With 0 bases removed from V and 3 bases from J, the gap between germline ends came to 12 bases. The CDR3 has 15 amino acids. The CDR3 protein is CASSYSRTAIYEQYF. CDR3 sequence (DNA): TGTGCCAGCAGTTACTCCCGGACAGCCATCTACGAGCAGTACTTC.

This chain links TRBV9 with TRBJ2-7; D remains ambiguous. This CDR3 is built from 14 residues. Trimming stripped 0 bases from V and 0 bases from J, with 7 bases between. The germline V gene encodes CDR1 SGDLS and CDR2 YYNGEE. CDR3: CASSVGDGSYEQYF. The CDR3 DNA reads TGTGCCAGCAGCGTAGGTGACGGCTCCTACGAGCAGTACTTC.

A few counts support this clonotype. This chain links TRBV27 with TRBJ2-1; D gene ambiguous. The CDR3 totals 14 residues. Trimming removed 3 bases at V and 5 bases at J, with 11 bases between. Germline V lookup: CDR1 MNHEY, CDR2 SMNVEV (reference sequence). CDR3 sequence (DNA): TGTGCCAGCAGTTTGTGGCCGATTCACAATGAGCAGTTCTTC. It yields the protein CASSLWPIHNEQFF.

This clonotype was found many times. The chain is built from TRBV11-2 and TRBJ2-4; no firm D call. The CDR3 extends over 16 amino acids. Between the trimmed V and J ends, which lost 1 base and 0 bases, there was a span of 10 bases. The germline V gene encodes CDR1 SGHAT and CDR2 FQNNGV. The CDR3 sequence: CASSLVPGVAKNIQYF. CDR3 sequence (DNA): TGTGCCAGCAGCTTAGTTCCAGGAGTAGCCAAAAACATTCAGTACTTC. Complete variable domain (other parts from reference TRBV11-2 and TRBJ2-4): EAGVAQSPRYKIIEKRQSVAFWCNPISGHATLYWYQQILGQGPKLLIQFQNNGVVDDSQLPKDRFSAERLKGVDSTLKIQPAKLEDSAVYLCASSLVPGVAKNIQYFGAGTRLSVL.

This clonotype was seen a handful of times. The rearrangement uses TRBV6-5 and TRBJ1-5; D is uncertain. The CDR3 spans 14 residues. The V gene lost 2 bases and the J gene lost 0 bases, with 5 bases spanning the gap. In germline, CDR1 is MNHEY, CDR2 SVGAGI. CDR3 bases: TGTGCCAGCAGTTACGCGGGTAGCAATCAGCCCCAGCATTTT. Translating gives CASSYAGSNQPQHF.